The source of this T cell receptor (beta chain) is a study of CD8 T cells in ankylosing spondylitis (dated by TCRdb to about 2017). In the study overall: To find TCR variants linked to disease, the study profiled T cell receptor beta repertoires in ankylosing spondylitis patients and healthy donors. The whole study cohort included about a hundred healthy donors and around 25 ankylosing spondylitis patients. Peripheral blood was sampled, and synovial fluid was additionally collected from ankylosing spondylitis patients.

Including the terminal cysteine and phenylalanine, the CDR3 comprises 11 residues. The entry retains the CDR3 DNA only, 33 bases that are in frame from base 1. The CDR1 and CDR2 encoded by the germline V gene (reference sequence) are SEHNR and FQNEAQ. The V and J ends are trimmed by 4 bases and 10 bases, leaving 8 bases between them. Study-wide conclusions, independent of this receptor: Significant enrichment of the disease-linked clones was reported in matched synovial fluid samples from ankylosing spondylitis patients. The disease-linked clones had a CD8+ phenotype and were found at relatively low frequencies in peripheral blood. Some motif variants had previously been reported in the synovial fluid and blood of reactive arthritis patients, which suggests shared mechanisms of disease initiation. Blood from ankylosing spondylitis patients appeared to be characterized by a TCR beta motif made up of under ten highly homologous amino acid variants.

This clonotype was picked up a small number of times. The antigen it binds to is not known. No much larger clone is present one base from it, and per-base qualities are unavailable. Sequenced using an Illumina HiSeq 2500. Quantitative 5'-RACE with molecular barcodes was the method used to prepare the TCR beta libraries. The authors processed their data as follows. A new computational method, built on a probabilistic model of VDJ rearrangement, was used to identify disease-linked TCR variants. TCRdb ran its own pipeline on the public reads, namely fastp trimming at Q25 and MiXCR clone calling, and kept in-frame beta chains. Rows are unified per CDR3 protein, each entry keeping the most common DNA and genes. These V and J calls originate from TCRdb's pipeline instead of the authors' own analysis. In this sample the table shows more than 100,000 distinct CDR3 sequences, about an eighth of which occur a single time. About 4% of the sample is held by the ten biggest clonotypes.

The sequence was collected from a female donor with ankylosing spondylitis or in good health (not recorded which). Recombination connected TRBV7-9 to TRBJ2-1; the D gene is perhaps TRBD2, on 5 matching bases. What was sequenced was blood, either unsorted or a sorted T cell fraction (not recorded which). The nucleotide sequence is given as TGTGCCAGCAGCTCTACTAGAGAGCAGTTCTTC. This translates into CASSSTREQFF.